The 32 T cell receptor beta chains given below trace back to one sample, sequenced in a study of patients and donors after allogeneic stem cell transplantation. TCRdb re-called the RT-PCR reads with MiXCR, one entry per CDR3 protein. The profile covers under 200,000 distinct CDR3 sequences, with approximately 28% appearing a single time and about 3% taken by the ten largest. The sequenced sample consisted of blood, either unsorted or a sorted T cell fraction (not recorded which). The source of these receptors is a human donor who was either an allogeneic HSCT recipient or a stem cell or donor lymphocyte infusion donor (not recorded which). It is not recorded whose cells these are; they may come from a transplant donor.

This clonotype was counted between two and nine times. CDR3 sequence: CASSLITGGEFYEQYF. CDR3 DNA: TGTGCCAGCAGTCTAATTACAGGGGGCGAATTCTACGAGCAGTACTTC. This chain links TRBV28 with TRBJ2-7; 9 nucleotides line up with TRBD1. Trimming at V came to 5 bases and at J to 3 bases, leaving 11 bases not matched to a gene. This CDR3 is built from 16 residues. From germline, CDR1 is MDHEN and CDR2 SYDVKM.

The CDR3 region is CASSRFSRDRGFGYTF. CDR3 DNA sequence: TGTGCCAGCAGCCGCTTCAGCAGGGACAGGGGTTTCGGCTACACCTTC. The rearrangement links TRBV3-2 to TRBJ1-2; the D segment call TRBD1 is taken from the table without a DNA check. TRBV3-2 is classified as a pseudogene. The CDR3 extends over 16 amino acids.

This clonotype was counted between two and nine times. V and J are TRBV18 and TRBJ2-7, with TRBD2 identical over 11 bases. Per the germline V gene, CDR1 is KGHSH and CDR2 is LQKENI. The CDR3 is made up of 16 amino acids. The V segment lost 1 base and the J segment 2 bases; nucleotides outside the gene matches: 4. CDR3 nucleotide sequence: TGTGCCAGCTCACCACGGGCTAGCGGGGGGACCTACGAGCAGTACTTC. Encoded protein: CASSPRASGGTYEQYF.

The table lists this clonotype with many counts. The chain carries TRBV12-3 or TRBV12-4 and TRBJ1-2; 7 bases are a match to TRBD1. CDR3 size: 15 residues. J lost 2 bases, V lost 7 bases, and 10 bases had no gene match. CDR3 amino acids: CASTSGGEANYGYTF. DNA of the CDR3: TGTGCCAGCACCTCAGGGGGGGAGGCCAACTATGGCTACACCTTC.

This clonotype appeared a few times. The V gene is TRBV5-1, the J gene TRBJ2-1, with 8 bases aligning to TRBD2. Per germline, CDR1 SGHRS and CDR2 YFSETQ. This CDR3 spans 15 amino acids. The V and J ends lost 4 bases and 6 bases, in that order; junction bases with no gene match: 9. Written as DNA, the CDR3 is TGCGCCAGCAGCCCGGGACTAGAGGTTCGCAATGAGCAGTTCTTC. This gives the protein CASSPGLEVRNEQFF.

The genes are TRBV2 and TRBJ2-5, with 7 bases that match TRBD1. The germline V gene has CDR1 SNHLY and CDR2 FYNNEI. The CDR3 length is 14 residues. The V segment lost 3 bases and the J segment 4 bases; nucleotides outside the gene matches: 5. For the CDR3, the DNA is TGTGCCAGCAGTGAGACAGGGTGGGGAGAGACCCAGTACTTC. This translates into CASSETGWGETQYF.

The chain is built from TRBV7-9 and TRBJ2-5; 8 bases line up with TRBD1. This CDR3 is built from 16 residues. Germline V lookup: CDR1 SEHNR, CDR2 FQNEAQ (reference sequence). J was trimmed by 0 bases and V by 7 bases; bases with no gene match: 10. The CDR3 sequence: CASTTSDRAYQETQYF. The CDR3, as DNA: TGTGCCAGCACCACTTCGGACAGGGCCTACCAAGAGACCCAGTACTTC. Based on the CDR3 plus reference TRBV7-9 and TRBJ2-5, the full variable domain is DTGVSQNPRHKITKRGQNVTFRCDPISEHNRLYWYRQTLGQGPEFLTYFQNEAQLEKSRLLSDRFSAERPKGSFSTLEIQRTEQGDSAMYLCASTTSDRAYQETQYFGPGTRLLVL.

The chain joins TRBV7-9 to TRBJ1-1, with a possible D match to TRBD1 (6 bases). The CDR3 covers 14 residues. Germline V CDR1 and CDR2: SEHNR, FQNEAQ (reference sequence). Trimming cost V 6 bases and J 7 bases, with 18 bases left between them. The CDR3 spells CASRWTTGLGEAFF. The CDR3, as DNA: TGTGCCAGCAGATGGACTACAGGGCTGGGTGAAGCTTTCTTT.

This rearrangement joins TRBV4-3 to TRBJ2-7; D remains unclear. The CDR3 contains 14 residues. With 0 bases removed from V and 4 bases from J, the gap between germline ends came to 10 bases. Germline CDR1 LGHNA, CDR2 YSLEER. CDR3 amino acids: CASSQESVAYEQYF. CDR3 coding DNA: TGCGCCAGCAGCCAAGAGTCGGTGGCGTACGAGCAGTACTTC.

The chain recombines TRBV10-1 with TRBJ1-2; D not certain. The CDR3 spans 13 residues. Germline V gene sequence: CDR1 WNHNN, CDR2 SYGVQD (reference sequence). V was shortened by 4 bases and J by 1 base, with 7 bases between the two germline ends. CDR3 residues: CASSGNNNYGYTF. CDR3 nucleotide sequence: TGCGCCAGCAGTGGGAACAATAACTATGGCTACACCTTC.

The chain links TRBV25-1 to TRBJ2-3; no definite D call. Trimming pared 1 base from V and 1 base from J, leaving 6 bases between. Germline values: CDR1 MGHDK, CDR2 SYGVNS. The CDR3 has 14 residues. In DNA form, the CDR3 reads TGTGCCAGCAGTGAATGGAGCGGCACAGATACGCAGTATTTT. Translated: CASSEWSGTDTQYF.

This clonotype was detected many times. The chain combines TRBV13 with TRBJ1-5, with D perhaps TRBD1 (5 bases). The CDR3 spans 13 residues. With 4 bases removed from V and 6 bases from J, the gap between germline ends came to 10 bases. Germline lookup yields CDR1 PRHDT and CDR2 FYEKMQ (reference sequence). The CDR3 region has the DNA TGTGCCAGCAGCTCCAGGGTGGGTCAGCCCCAGCATTTT. This sequence encodes CASSSRVGQPQHF.

This clonotype was picked up many times. The chain recombines TRBV12-3 or TRBV12-4 with TRBJ1-5; D call uncertain. This CDR3 comprises 13 residues. V was cut by 1 base and J by 5 bases, with 6 bases left in between. As DNA, the CDR3 is TGTGCCAGCAGTTTAGGTCCCTATCAGCCCCAGCATTTT. This codes for CASSLGPYQPQHF.

This chain joins TRBV6-5 and TRBJ2-5; TRBD1 matches 7 bases. The J segment lost 3 bases and the V segment lost 0 bases, leaving 10 bases of the junction unmatched. The CDR3 totals 17 residues. Germline V gene data show CDR1 as MNHEY and CDR2 as SVGAGI. This chain's CDR3 is CASSYSPLGQDEETQYF. CDR3 coding DNA: TGTGCCAGCAGTTACTCCCCCCTCGGACAGGACGAAGAGACCCAGTACTTC.

This clonotype was found a few times. The chain uses TRBV18 and TRBJ2-3; D unresolved. V was pared by 0 bases and J by 1 base, with 8 bases between. Germline lookup yields CDR1 KGHSH and CDR2 LQKENI. The CDR3 covers 15 residues. CDR3 bases: TGTGCCAGCTCACCACCATCAGTGGGCACAGATACGCAGTATTTT. Protein sequence: CASSPPSVGTDTQYF.

This clonotype was picked up many times. The chain recombines TRBV20-1 with TRBJ1-3; D unresolved. The CDR3 is 14 residues long. Germline CDR1 and CDR2: DFQATT and SNEGSKA (reference sequence). Trimming left V 6 bases short and J 4 bases short, with 16 bases between. CDR3: CSAVATGAGNTIYF. CDR3 nucleotide sequence: TGCAGTGCCGTAGCCACGGGTGCCGGAAACACCATATATTTT.

The rearrangement joins TRBV4-3 to TRBJ2-3; 8 nucleotides align to TRBD2. Per the germline V gene, CDR1 is LGHNA and CDR2 is YSLEER. J was trimmed by 6 bases and V by 2 bases; bases with no gene match: 1. CDR3 length: 13 amino acids. The CDR3 here is CASSQPSGDTQYF. The CDR3 region has the DNA TGCGCCAGCAGCCAACCTAGCGGGGATACGCAGTATTTT.

This clonotype was observed a handful of times. This chain connects TRBV6-2 or TRBV6-3 to TRBJ1-2; D unclear. The CDR3 is 15 residues long. Germline V CDR1 and CDR2: MNHEY, SVGEGT. Trimming shortened V by 5 bases and J by 1 base, and 14 bases separated the two germline ends. This CDR3 reads CASSPGTRSNYGYTF. The DNA for the CDR3 is TGTGCCAGCAGTCCAGGCACGAGGAGTAACTATGGCTACACCTTC.

This clonotype was seen many times. V gene TRBV20-1 combines with J gene TRBJ1-5; 7 nucleotides match TRBD1. Trimming took 2 bases from V and 0 from J; bases not matched to a gene: 10. CDR3 length equals 17 residues. Germline CDR1 reads DFQATT; CDR2 reads SNEGSKA (reference sequence). The CDR3 nucleotides read TGCAGTGCTAGACCTCCGGGACAGAGATATAGCAATCAGCCCCAGCATTTT. This gives the protein CSARPPGQRYSNQPQHF.

The chain links TRBV5-1 to TRBJ1-6, with D possibly matching TRBD1 (6 bases). The CDR3 length is 14 residues. Trimming removed 6 bases from V and 0 bases from J, with 7 bases in between. Germline values: CDR1 SGHRS, CDR2 YFSETQ. CDR3: CASKGGSYNSPLHF. The CDR3, as DNA: TGCGCCAGCAAGGGGGGCTCCTATAATTCACCCCTCCACTTT.

This chain links TRBV5-6 with TRBJ2-1; 7 bases are a match to TRBD2. Looked up from germline, CDR1 is SGHDT and CDR2 is YYEEEE. CDR3 length: 15 amino acids. The V segment lost 4 bases and the J segment 4 bases; nucleotides outside the gene matches: 8. The DNA for the CDR3 is TGTGCCAGCAGCCCGTGGGAGGGCCTATACAATGAGCAGTTCTTC. It encodes CASSPWEGLYNEQFF.

The rearrangement links TRBV20-1 to TRBJ2-7, with D tentatively TRBD2 (6 bases). Germline values: CDR1 DFQATT, CDR2 SNEGSKA (reference sequence). CDR3 size: 13 residues. CDR3 sequence reads: CSPIRTTTYEQYF. DNA for the CDR3: TGCAGCCCCATAAGGACTACGACCTACGAGCAGTACTTC.

This rearrangement joins TRBV6-5 to TRBJ2-1; a possible D gene is TRBD2 (6 bases). Per the germline V gene, CDR1 is MNHEY and CDR2 is SVGAGI. Trimming shortened V by 4 bases and J by 0 bases, and 10 bases separated the two germline ends. This CDR3 has 15 amino acids. In nucleotides, the CDR3 is TGTGCCAGCAGTTGGGGGGATAGCTCCTACAATGAGCAGTTCTTC. It is translated as CASSWGDSSYNEQFF.

This chain links TRBV18 with TRBJ2-7; 7 bases align to TRBD1. CDR1 and CDR2 from the germline V gene are KGHSH and LQKENI. Losses at the gene ends were 3 bases for V and 4 bases for J; bases not matched to a gene: 9. The CDR3 length is 15 residues. In nucleotides, the CDR3 is TGTGCCAGCTCACCCCCGTCAGGGGGTTCTTACGAGCAGTACTTC. Its protein product is CASSPPSGGSYEQYF.

Of note for this clonotype: A much larger clone sits a single nucleotide away, making a read error possible. V and J are TRBV6-5 and TRBJ1-2; weak D call: TRBD1 (6 bases). Germline V CDR1 and CDR2: MNHEY, SVGAGI. Trimming removed 6 bases at V and 4 bases at J, with 18 bases between. The CDR3 spans 15 residues. The CDR3 coding sequence is TGTGCCAGCAGAGCACAACAGGGTGTCACCTATGGCTACACCTTC. Encoded protein: CASRAQQGVTYGYTF.

The V gene is TRBV7-6, the J gene TRBJ2-7, with D possibly matching TRBD1 (5 bases). CDR1 is SGHVS, CDR2 FNYEAQ, per germline. The CDR3 runs 13 residues. The V and J ends lost 1 base and 5 bases respectively, with 9 bases between them. The CDR3 sequence: CASSLGQGNEQYF. DNA for the CDR3: TGTGCCAGCAGCTTAGGTCAGGGTAACGAGCAGTACTTC.

The chain has TRBV15 and TRBJ2-7; D unclear. From germline, CDR1 is LNHNV and CDR2 YYDKDF (reference sequence). The CDR3 consists of 14 residues. The ends were cut back, 0 bases at V and 1 base at J, with 7 bases in the middle. The CDR3 nucleotides read TGTGCCACCAGCAGAGATAAACATTCCTACGAGCAGTACTTC. The encoded protein is CATSRDKHSYEQYF.

The chain joins TRBV29-1 to TRBJ2-1, with TRBD2 matching 7 bases. The length of the CDR3 is 14 residues. CDR1 is SQVTM, CDR2 ANQGSEA, per germline. V was pared by 5 bases and J by 6 bases, with 10 bases of the junction left unmatched. CDR3: CSVPVAGVLNEQFF. The CDR3 DNA follows: TGCAGCGTTCCCGTGGCGGGAGTGCTCAATGAGCAGTTCTTC.

This clonotype showed up just a few times. The J gene is TRBJ2-4, the V gene TRBV9, with D possibly being TRBD1 (5 bases). In germline, CDR1 is SGDLS, CDR2 YYNGEE. V was clipped by 0 bases and J by 9 bases, with 10 bases between them. The CDR3 consists of 13 residues. Written as DNA, the CDR3 is TGTGCCAGCAGCGTAGAGGGGCGTACCATTCAGTACTTC. This sequence encodes CASSVEGRTIQYF.

CDR3 bases: TGCAGTGCTAGTCTACCAGGGGTATTTGAAGCTTTCTTT. Encoded protein: CSASLPGVFEAFF. The chain carries TRBV20-1 and TRBJ1-1, with D maybe TRBD1 (6 bases). Trimming cost V 3 bases and J 7 bases, with 15 bases left between them. This CDR3 is built from 13 residues. Germline V gene sequence: CDR1 DFQATT, CDR2 SNEGSKA (reference sequence).

This chain joins TRBV10-3 and TRBJ2-3, with TRBD2 identical over 7 bases. J lost 5 bases, V lost 10 bases, and 9 bases had no gene match. Germline V gene data show CDR1 as ENHRY and CDR2 as SYGVKD. The CDR3 is made up of 13 amino acids. The CDR3 DNA follows: TGTGCCACCCACCCGCGGGAGAAAGATACGCAGTATTTT. Amino acid sequence: CATHPREKDTQYF.

The rearrangement uses TRBV7-8 and TRBJ2-1, with TRBD2 identical over 9 bases. Looked up from germline, CDR1 is SGHVS and CDR2 is FQNEAQ. The junction had 7 bases not matched to a gene; V was cut back by 7 bases and J by 3 bases. CDR3 length equals 15 residues. The CDR3 bases are TGTGCCAGCACAGACCCGACTAGCGGCTACAATGAGCAGTTCTTC. Translation: CASTDPTSGYNEQFF.